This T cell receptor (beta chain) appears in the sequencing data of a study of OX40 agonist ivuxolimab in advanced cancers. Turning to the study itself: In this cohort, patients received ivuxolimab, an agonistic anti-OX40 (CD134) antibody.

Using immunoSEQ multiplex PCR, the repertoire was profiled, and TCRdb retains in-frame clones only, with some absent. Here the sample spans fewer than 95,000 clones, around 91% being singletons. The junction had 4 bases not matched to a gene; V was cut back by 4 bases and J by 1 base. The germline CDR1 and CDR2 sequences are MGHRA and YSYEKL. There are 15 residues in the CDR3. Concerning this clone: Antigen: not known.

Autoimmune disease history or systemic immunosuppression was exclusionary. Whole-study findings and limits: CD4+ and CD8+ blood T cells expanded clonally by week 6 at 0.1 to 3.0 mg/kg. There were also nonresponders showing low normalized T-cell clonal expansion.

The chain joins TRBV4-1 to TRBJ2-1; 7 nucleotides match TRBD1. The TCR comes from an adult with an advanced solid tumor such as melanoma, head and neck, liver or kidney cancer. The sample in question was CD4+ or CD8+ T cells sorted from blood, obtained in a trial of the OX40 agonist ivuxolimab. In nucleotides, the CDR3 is TGCGCCAGCAGCCCTCCGACAGGGTCCTACAATGAGCAGTTCTTC. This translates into CASSPPTGSYNEQFF.